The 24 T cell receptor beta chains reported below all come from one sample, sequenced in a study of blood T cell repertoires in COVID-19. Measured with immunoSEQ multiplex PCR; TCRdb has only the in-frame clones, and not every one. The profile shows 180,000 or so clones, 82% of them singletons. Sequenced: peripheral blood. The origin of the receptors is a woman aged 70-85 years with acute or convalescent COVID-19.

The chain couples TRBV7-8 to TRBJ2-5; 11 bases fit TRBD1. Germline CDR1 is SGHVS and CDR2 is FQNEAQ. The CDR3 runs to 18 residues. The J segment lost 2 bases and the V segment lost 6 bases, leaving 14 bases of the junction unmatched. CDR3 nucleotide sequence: TGTGCCAGCAGGCGGACAGGGGGCACCCCCTTAAGGCAAGAGACCCAGTACTTC. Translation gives CASRRTGGTPLRQETQYF. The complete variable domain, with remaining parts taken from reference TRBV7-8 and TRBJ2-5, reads GAGVSQSPRYKVAKRGQDVALRCDPISGHVSLFWYQQALGQGPEFLTYFQNEAQLDKSGLPSDRFFAERPEGSVSTLKIQRTQQEDSAVYLCASRRTGGTPLRQETQYFGPGTRLLVL.

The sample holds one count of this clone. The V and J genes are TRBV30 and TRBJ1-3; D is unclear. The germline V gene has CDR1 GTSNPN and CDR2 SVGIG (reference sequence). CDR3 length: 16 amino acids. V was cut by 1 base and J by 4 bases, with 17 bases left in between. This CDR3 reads CAWSAFRGRTGNTIYF. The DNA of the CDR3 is TGTGCCTGGAGTGCGTTCCGCGGGAGAACAGGAAACACCATATATTTT.

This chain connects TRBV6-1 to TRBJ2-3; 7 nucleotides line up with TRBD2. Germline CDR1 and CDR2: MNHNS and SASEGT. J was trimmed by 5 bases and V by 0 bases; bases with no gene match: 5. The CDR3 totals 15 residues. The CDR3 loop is CASSEAGGGEDTQYF. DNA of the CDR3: TGTGCCAGCAGTGAAGCCGGGGGAGGGGAAGATACGCAGTATTTT.

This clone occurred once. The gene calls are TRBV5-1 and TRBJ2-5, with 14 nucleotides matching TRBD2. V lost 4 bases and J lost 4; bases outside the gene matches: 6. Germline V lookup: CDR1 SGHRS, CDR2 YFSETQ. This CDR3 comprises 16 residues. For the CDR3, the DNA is TGCGCCAGCAGCGAGGGACTAGCGGGGGCAGGAGAGACCCAGTACTTC. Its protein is CASSEGLAGAGETQYF.

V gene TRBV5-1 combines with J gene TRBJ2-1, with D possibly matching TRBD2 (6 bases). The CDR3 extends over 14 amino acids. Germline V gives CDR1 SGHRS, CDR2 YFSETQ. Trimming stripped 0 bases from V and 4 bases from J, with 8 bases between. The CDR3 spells CASSLAGEYNEQFF. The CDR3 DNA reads TGCGCCAGCAGCTTGGCGGGAGAGTACAATGAGCAGTTCTTC.

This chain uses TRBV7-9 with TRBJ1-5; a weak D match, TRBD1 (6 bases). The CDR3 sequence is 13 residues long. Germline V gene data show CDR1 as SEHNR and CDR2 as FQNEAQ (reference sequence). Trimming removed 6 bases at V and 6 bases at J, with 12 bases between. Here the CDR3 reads CASRAGASQPQHF. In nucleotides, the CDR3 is TGTGCCAGCAGGGCAGGGGCCAGTCAGCCCCAGCATTTT.

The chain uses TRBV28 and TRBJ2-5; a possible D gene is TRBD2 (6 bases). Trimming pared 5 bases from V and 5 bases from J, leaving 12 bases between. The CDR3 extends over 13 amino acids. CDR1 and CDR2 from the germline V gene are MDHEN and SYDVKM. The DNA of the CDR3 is TGTGCCAGCAGTCGAGGGACTGAGGAGACCCAGTACTTC. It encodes CASSRGTEETQYF.

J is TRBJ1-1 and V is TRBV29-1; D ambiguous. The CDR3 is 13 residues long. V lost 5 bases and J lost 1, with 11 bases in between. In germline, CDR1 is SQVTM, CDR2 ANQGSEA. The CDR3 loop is CSVRGLSNTEAFF. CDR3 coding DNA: TGCAGCGTTCGCGGGCTCTCGAACACTGAAGCTTTCTTT.

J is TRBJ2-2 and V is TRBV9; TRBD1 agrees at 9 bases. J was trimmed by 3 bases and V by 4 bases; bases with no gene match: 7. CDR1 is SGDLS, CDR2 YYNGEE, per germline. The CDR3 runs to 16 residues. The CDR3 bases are TGTGCCAGCAGCCCCCACAGGGGGCAGGACACCGGGGAGCTGTTTTTT. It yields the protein CASSPHRGQDTGELFF.

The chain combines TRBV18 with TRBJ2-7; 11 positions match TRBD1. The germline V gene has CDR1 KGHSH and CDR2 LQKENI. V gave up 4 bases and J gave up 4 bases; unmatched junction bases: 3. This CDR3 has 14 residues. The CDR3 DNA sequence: TGTGCCAGCTCACGCGGACAGGGGGCTTACGAGCAGTACTTC. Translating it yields CASSRGQGAYEQYF.

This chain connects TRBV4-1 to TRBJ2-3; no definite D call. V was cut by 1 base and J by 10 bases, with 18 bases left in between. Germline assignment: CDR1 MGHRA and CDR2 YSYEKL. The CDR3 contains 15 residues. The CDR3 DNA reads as TGCGCCAGCAGCCAAGTACGTCGCGGAGACCAGCCGCAGTATTTT. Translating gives CASSQVRRGDQPQYF.

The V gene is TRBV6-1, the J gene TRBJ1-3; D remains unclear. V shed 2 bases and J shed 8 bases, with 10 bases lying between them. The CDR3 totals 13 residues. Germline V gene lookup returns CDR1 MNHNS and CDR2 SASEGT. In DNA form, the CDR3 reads TGTGCCAGCAGTGAATATCCCGGGGACACCATATATTTT. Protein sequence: CASSEYPGDTIYF.

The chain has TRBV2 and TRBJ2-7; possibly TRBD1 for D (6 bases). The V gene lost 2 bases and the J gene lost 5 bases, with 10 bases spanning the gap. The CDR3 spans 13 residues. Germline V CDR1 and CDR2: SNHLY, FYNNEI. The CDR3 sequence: CASSEQQGDEQYF. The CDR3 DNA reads TGTGCCAGCAGTGAACAACAGGGAGACGAGCAGTACTTC.

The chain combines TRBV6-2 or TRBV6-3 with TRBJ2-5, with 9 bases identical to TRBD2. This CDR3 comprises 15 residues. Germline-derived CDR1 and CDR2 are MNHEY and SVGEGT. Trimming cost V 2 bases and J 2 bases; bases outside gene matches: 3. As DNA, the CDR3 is TGTGCCAGCAGTTACCTGACTAGCGGACAAGAGACCCAGTACTTC. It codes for CASSYLTSGQETQYF.

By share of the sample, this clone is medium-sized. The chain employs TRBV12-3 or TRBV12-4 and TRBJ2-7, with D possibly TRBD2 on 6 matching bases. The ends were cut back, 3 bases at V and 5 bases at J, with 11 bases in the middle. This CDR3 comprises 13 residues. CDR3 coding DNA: TGTGCCAGCAGTTTTACACCGGGGGACGAGCAGTACTTC. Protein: CASSFTPGDEQYF.

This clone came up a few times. CDR3 coding DNA: TGTGCCACCAGTGATGGGACAGACATACTTCAAGAGACCCAGTACTTC. It codes for CATSDGTDILQETQYF. The chain employs TRBV24-1 and TRBJ2-5; 7 bases line up with TRBD1. This CDR3 is built from 16 residues. Per the germline V gene, CDR1 is KGHDR and CDR2 is SFDVKD. The V segment lost 3 bases and the J segment 2 bases; nucleotides outside the gene matches: 8.

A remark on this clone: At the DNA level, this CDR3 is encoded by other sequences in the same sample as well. CDR3 nucleotide sequence: TGTGCCAGCAGTTTAGGGGCGACTGAAGCTTTCTTT. It codes for CASSLGATEAFF. The chain has TRBV12-3 or TRBV12-4 and TRBJ1-1; D is undetermined. The CDR3 sequence is 12 residues long. V was cut by 1 base and J by 5 bases, with 5 bases left in between.

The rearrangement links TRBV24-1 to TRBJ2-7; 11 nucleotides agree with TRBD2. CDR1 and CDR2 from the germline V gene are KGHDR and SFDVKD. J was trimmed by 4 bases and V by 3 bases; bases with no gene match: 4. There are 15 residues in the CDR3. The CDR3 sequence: CATSDTTSGTYEQYF. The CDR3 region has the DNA TGTGCCACCAGTGATACGACTAGCGGGACATACGAGCAGTACTTC.

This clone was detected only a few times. The CDR3 here is CASSGGGTANYGYTF. CDR3 DNA: TGTGCCAGCAGTGGAGGGGGCACGGCTAACTATGGCTACACCTTC. The genes are TRBV5-4 and TRBJ1-2; 7 bases map to TRBD1. The V gene end was trimmed by 5 bases and the J gene end by 0 bases; junction bases not matched to a gene: 7. In germline, CDR1 is SGHNT, CDR2 YYREEE (reference sequence). CDR3 size: 15 residues.

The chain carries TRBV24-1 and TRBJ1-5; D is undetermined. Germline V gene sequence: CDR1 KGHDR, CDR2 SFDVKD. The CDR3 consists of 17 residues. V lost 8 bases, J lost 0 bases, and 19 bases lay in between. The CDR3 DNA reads TGTGCCACCACGACACCTACGATTTGGAATAGCAATCAGCCCCAGCATTTT. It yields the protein CATTTPTIWNSNQPQHF.

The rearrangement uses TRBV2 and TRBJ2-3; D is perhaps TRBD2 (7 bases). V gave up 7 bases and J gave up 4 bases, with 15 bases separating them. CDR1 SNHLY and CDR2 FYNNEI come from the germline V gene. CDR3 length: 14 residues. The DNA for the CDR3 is TGTGCCAGCAAGGGGGGGAGCGGAGCAGATACGCAGTATTTT. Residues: CASKGGSGADTQYF.

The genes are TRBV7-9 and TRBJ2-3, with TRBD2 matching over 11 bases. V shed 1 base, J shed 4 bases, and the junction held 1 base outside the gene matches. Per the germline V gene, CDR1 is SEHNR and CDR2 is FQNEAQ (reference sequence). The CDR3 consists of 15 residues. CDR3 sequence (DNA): TGTGCCAGCAGCTTAGGGGGACTAGCGGCAGATACGCAGTATTTT. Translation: CASSLGGLAADTQYF.

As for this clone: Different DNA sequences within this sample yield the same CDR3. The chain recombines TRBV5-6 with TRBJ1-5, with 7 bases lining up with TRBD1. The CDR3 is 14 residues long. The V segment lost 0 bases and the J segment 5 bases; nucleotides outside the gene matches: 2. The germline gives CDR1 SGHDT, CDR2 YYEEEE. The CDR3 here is CASSLGQGYQPQHF. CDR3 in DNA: TGTGCCAGCAGCTTGGGACAGGGATATCAGCCCCAGCATTTT.

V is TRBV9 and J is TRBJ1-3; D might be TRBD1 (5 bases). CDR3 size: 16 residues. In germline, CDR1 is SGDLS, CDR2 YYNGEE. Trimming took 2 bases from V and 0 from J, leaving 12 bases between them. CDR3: CASSVAQVISGNTIYF. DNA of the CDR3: TGTGCCAGCAGCGTCGCACAGGTCATCTCTGGAAACACCATATATTTT.